What follows is one TCR beta chain and its context. This sample stems from a study of blood T cell repertoires in COVID-19. J was trimmed by 2 bases and V by 3 bases; bases with no gene match: 4. The CDR3 loop spans 14 amino acids. Germline V CDR1 and CDR2: DFQATT, SNEGSKA (reference sequence). Using immunoSEQ multiplex PCR, the repertoire was profiled, and TCRdb retains in-frame clones only, with some absent. The sample contains about 210,000 clones, 83% of which appear only once. The chain employs TRBV20-1 and TRBJ2-3; 8 bases match TRBD2. The sequencing input was peripheral blood. This receptor was taken from a woman aged 40-49 years with active or convalescent COVID-19. The CDR3 DNA reads as TGCAGTGCTAGTGGAGCGGGGGACACAGATACGCAGTATTTT. The encoded protein is CSASGAGDTDTQYF.